This T cell receptor (beta chain) comes out of a study of cytomegalovirus exposure and HLA in healthy donors. Study findings and constraints: Later on, an analysis found that several of the most significant clusters appeared to be linked to common viral pathogens, which included parvovirus B19. Certain indistinguishable V segments, among them TRBV6-2 and TRBV6-3, were excluded. A link between a missense DCLRE1C variant and TCR beta V- and J-gene trimming emerged from a later analysis.

In regard to this clone: Its antigen is currently unknown. One end of the junction does not line up with germline, which may come from a read error.

The CDR3 totals 18 residues. The germline CDR1 and CDR2 sequences are MDHEN and SYDVKM. The PCR made use of 60 Vbeta and 13 Jbeta primers. Here immunoSEQ multiplex PCR was the method, and the copy in TCRdb shows in-frame clones only, minus some. The sample contains about 94,000 clones, 81% of which appear only once. This rearrangement joins TRBV28 to TRBJ1-1, with a possible D match to TRBD1 (5 bases). This TCR came from a human donor in good health. Sequenced sample: PBMCs. The CDR3, as DNA: TGTGCCAGCAGCTCCCAGGGTGTCTGGGGCCGGATGAACATTGAAGCTTTCTTT. Its translation: CASSSQGVWGRMNIEAFF.